This is a list of T cell receptor beta chains from one sample in a study of blood T cell repertoires in COVID-19. Some clones are missing from TCRdb's copy, which holds only in-frame ones; the method was immunoSEQ multiplex PCR. The sample lists 200,000 to 250,000 clones; 85% to 90% were seen once. The sample consisted of peripheral blood. The receptor set was obtained from a man aged 25 to 40 with COVID-19, enrolled during active disease. Both conserved end residues are part of each CDR3. The D gene is left open where the match is weak. Size values are once, few and many counts, or a class for expanded clones, and some rows have none.

V: TRBV18; J: TRBJ1-3; size: NA; D: NA; DNA: TGTGCCAGCTCACCAGTGAGACAGCGAAACACCATATATTTT; CDR3: CASSPVRQRNTIYF
V: TRBV7-9; J: TRBJ2-1; size: NA; D: NA; DNA: TGTGCCAGCAGCTTAGAGGCAGGGCGACTCTACAATGAGCAGTTCTTC; CDR3: CASSLEAGRLYNEQFF
V: TRBV4-3; J: TRBJ2-7; size: NA; D: TRBD2; DNA: TGCGCCAGCAGCCAAGATGGGGGGGGGAGGTACGAGCAGTACTTC; CDR3: CASSQDGGGRYEQYF
V: TRBV30; J: TRBJ2-5; size: NA; D: TRBD1; DNA: TGTGCCTGGAGTAAGGACAGGGCGCGAGGGCAGTACTTC; CDR3: CAWSKDRARGQYF
V: TRBV10-2; J: TRBJ2-5; size: NA; D: TRBD2; DNA: TGCGCCAGCAGTGTATTTGAAGCGGGGAGTCAAGAGACCCAGTACTTC; CDR3: CASSVFEAGSQETQYF
V: TRBV6-6; J: TRBJ1-2; size: NA; D: TRBD1; DNA: TGTGCCATCAGAGGTGGACAGGCCCTCTATGGCTACACCTTC; CDR3: CAIRGGQALYGYTF
V: TRBV11-1; J: TRBJ2-1; size: NA; D: TRBD2; DNA: TGTGCCAGCAGCTTACACAAGACTAGCGCCAATGAGCAGTTCTTC; CDR3: CASSLHKTSANEQFF
V: TRBV11-2; J: TRBJ2-7; size: few; D: TRBD1; DNA: TGTGCCAGCAGCTCCGGGACAGGGGTCTACGAGCAGTACTTC; CDR3: CASSSGTGVYEQYF
V: TRBV27; J: TRBJ1-4; size: once; D: NA; DNA: TGTGCCAGCGGGAGACAGGCTCCTAATGAAAAACTGTTTTTT; CDR3: CASGRQAPNEKLFF
V: TRBV7-3; J: TRBJ2-7; size: NA; D: TRBD1; DNA: TGTGCCAGCAGCTTATACTCGGGACAGGCCTACGAGCAGTACTTC; CDR3: CASSLYSGQAYEQYF
V: TRBV19; J: TRBJ1-3; size: NA; D: NA; DNA: TGTGCCAGTAGTATCAGCAGGGGCTCTGGAAACACCATATATTTT; CDR3: CASSISRGSGNTIYF
V: TRBV6-2/TRBV6-3; J: TRBJ1-3; size: NA; D: NA; DNA: TGTGCCAGCAGCCCAGCCCGGGGATACACCATATATTTT; CDR3: CASSPARGYTIYF
V: TRBV5-1; J: TRBJ1-5; size: NA; D: NA; DNA: TGCGCCAGCAGCTTGGAGGGGCAGCCCCAGCATTTT; CDR3: CASSLEGQPQHF
V: TRBV11-2; J: TRBJ1-3; size: NA; D: NA; DNA: TGTGCCAGCAGCTCCCAACAGGGCCAACTTACCAACACCATATATTTT; CDR3: CASSSQQGQLTNTIYF
V: TRBV23-1; J: TRBJ2-2; size: NA; D: NA; DNA: TGCGCCAGCAGTCTCCCCCAGGGACTGCCGGAAAACACCGGGGAGCTGTTTTTT; CDR3: CASSLPQGLPENTGELFF
V: TRBV25-1; J: TRBJ2-2; size: NA; D: TRBD2; DNA: TGTGCCAGCAGTGTCTCAGGACTAGCGGGCCTCACCGGGGAGCTGTTTTTT; CDR3: CASSVSGLAGLTGELFF
V: TRBV14; J: TRBJ1-5; size: NA; D: NA; DNA: TGTGCCAGCAGCCAAGGAAACGGAGGTCAGCCCCAGCATTTT; CDR3: CASSQGNGGQPQHF
V: TRBV9; J: TRBJ1-2; size: NA; D: NA; DNA: TGTGCCAGCAGCGTTGGACACACTAACTATGGCTACACCTTC; CDR3: CASSVGHTNYGYTF
V: TRBV3-1/TRBV3-2; J: TRBJ1-3; size: NA; D: TRBD1; DNA: TGTGCCAGCCCTTGGCCAGGGGGATTGGCAAACTCTGGAAACACCATATATTTT; CDR3: CASPWPGGLANSGNTIYF
V: TRBV19; J: TRBJ1-2; size: NA; D: NA; DNA: TGTGCCAGTAGTTCTGGGGGGACTGCTTATGGCTACACCTTC; CDR3: CASSSGGTAYGYTF
V: TRBV6-5; J: TRBJ2-1; size: NA; D: TRBD1; DNA: TGTGCCAGCCACTTGCTGGGACAGCCGCAGTTCTTC; CDR3: CASHLLGQPQFF
V: TRBV18; J: TRBJ2-7; size: NA; D: TRBD1; DNA: TGTGCCAGCTCACCTCGAGCGGGACAGGGGACCTACGAGCAGTACTTC; CDR3: CASSPRAGQGTYEQYF
V: TRBV7-3; J: TRBJ1-1; size: NA; D: NA; DNA: TGTGCCAGCAGCCTTAGTAACCAGGGCACTGAAGCTTTCTTT; CDR3: CASSLSNQGTEAFF
V: TRBV9; J: TRBJ1-1; size: NA; D: NA; DNA: TGTGCCAGCAGCCAGACATCCCAGGGGCTGTTTGAAGCTTTCTTT; CDR3: CASSQTSQGLFEAFF